These 12 T cell receptor beta chains were sequenced from one sample in a study of blood T cell repertoires in COVID-19. Using immunoSEQ multiplex PCR, the repertoire was profiled, and TCRdb retains in-frame clones only, with some absent. The table lists roughly 250,000 clones, around 88% of them singletons, with 0.95% to 1.5% in the top ten. Sequencing used PBMCs or T cells enriched from blood (not recorded which). All receptors come from a woman aged 35 to 49 with acute COVID-19.

This sequence joins TRBV5-1 and TRBJ1-4; 9 bases agree with TRBD1. The ends lost 0 bases at V and 8 bases at J; junction bases unmatched: 2. CDR1 is SGHRS, CDR2 YFSETQ, per germline. The CDR3 consists of 14 residues. The CDR3 nucleotides are TGCGCCAGCAGCTTGGAAGGACAGGGGGAAAAACTGTTTTTT. This encodes CASSLEGQGEKLFF.

A few counts support this clone. The chain employs TRBV7-2 and TRBJ1-5; 7 nucleotides match TRBD1. Per the germline V gene, CDR1 is SGHTA and CDR2 is FQGNSA. The CDR3 contains 13 residues. V lost 5 bases, J lost 6 bases, and 4 bases stayed unmatched. The CDR3, as DNA: TGTGCCAGCAGCGTCAGGGGGTTTCAGCCCCAGCATTTT. Its translation is CASSVRGFQPQHF.

This rearrangement joins TRBV21-1 to TRBJ2-1; the D call of TRBD2 is as the table states it, not checked on the DNA. TRBV21-1 is described as a pseudogene. The CDR3 extends over 16 amino acids. This CDR3 reads CASSKGTSSGGFLQFF. The CDR3 nucleotides are TGTGCCAGCAGTAAAGGGACTTCTTCCGGTGGATTCTTACAGTTCTTC.

The chain carries TRBV28 and TRBJ1-2; no reliable D call. This CDR3 spans 14 amino acids. The V gene lost 7 bases and the J gene lost 4 bases, with 16 bases spanning the gap. The germline V gene has CDR1 MDHEN and CDR2 SYDVKM. The CDR3 DNA reads as TGTGCCAGCACCGCGCAGGCAACCGGCTATGGCTACACCTTC. Protein product: CASTAQATGYGYTF.

V usage is TRBV4-1 and J usage is TRBJ1-1; perhaps TRBD1 as D (5 bases). Germline V gene data show CDR1 as MGHRA and CDR2 as YSYEKL. The V end lost 1 base, the J end lost 8 bases, and 8 bases lay between the germline ends. The length of the CDR3 is 12 residues. Here the CDR3 reads CASSQGNREAFF. The CDR3, as DNA: TGCGCCAGCAGCCAAGGGAACAGGGAAGCTTTCTTT.

The genes are TRBV28 and TRBJ2-1; D possibly corresponds to TRBD2 (5 bases). V lost 3 bases to trimming and J lost 6 bases, with 12 bases between them. The germline CDR1 and CDR2 sequences are MDHEN and SYDVKM. CDR3 size: 14 residues. The CDR3 sequence is CASSFGIEPNEQFF. CDR3 DNA sequence: TGTGCCAGCAGTTTCGGGATAGAGCCCAATGAGCAGTTCTTC.

V and J are TRBV18 and TRBJ2-4; TRBD1 agrees at 7 bases. V dropped 3 bases and J dropped 1; count of bases not matched to a gene: 9. The CDR3 contains 17 residues. Germline V CDR1 and CDR2: KGHSH, LQKENI. The CDR3 sequence is CASSPPTGVRAKNIQYF. In nucleotides, the CDR3 is TGTGCCAGCTCACCGCCTACAGGGGTGAGGGCCAAAAACATTCAGTACTTC.

The V gene is TRBV19, the J gene TRBJ1-5, with D maybe TRBD1 (5 bases). Germline values: CDR1 LNHDA, CDR2 SQIVND (reference sequence). The CDR3 covers 15 residues. Trimming removed 0 bases at V and 6 bases at J, with 12 bases between. CDR3 amino acids: CASSIDREGVQPQHF. CDR3 DNA sequence: TGTGCCAGTAGTATAGATCGAGAAGGGGTTCAGCCCCAGCATTTT.

This CDR3 is CASSQWGQGGNTIYF. CDR3 DNA: TGTGCCAGCAGCCAATGGGGACAGGGTGGAAACACCATATATTTT. The V call is TRBV3-1 (or the pseudogene TRBV3-2), the J call TRBJ1-3; 9 bases are a match to TRBD1. Germline assignment: CDR1 LGHDT and CDR2 YNNKEL (reference sequence). After removal of 2 bases from V and 3 bases from J, the junction contained 2 bases not matched to a gene. The CDR3 totals 15 residues.

The rearrangement links TRBV5-1 to TRBJ1-4, with 11 bases lining up with TRBD1. The CDR3 has 18 amino acids. CDR1 and CDR2 (germline): SGHRS, YFSETQ. Germline trimming cut 1 base from V and 3 bases from J; bases unmatched to any gene: 8. CDR3 nucleotide sequence: TGCGCCAGCAGCTTGACGGACAGGGGGCGTTCGGCTAATGAAAAACTGTTTTTT. This gives the protein CASSLTDRGRSANEKLFF.

The rearrangement joins TRBV12-5 to TRBJ1-1; 8 nucleotides agree with TRBD1. The germline V gene encodes CDR1 LGHNT and CDR2 FRNRAP. Trimming cost V 7 bases and J 6 bases; bases outside gene matches: 7. The CDR3 is made up of 13 amino acids. CDR3 region: CASATTGVAEAFF. CDR3 nucleotide sequence: TGTGCTAGTGCCACGACAGGGGTGGCTGAAGCTTTCTTT.

This clone appeared a single time. The rearrangement links TRBV10-3 to TRBJ1-5, with TRBD1 matching over 7 bases. CDR3 length: 14 residues. Trimming at V came to 2 bases and at J to 2 bases, leaving 0 bases not matched to a gene. Looked up from germline, CDR1 is ENHRY and CDR2 is SYGVKD. The CDR3 loop is CAISEDRGNQPQHF. In DNA, the CDR3 is TGTGCCATCAGTGAGGACAGGGGCAATCAGCCCCAGCATTTT.